A single sample is the source of the 27 T cell receptor beta chains below, sequenced in a study of blood T cell repertoires in COVID-19. The data were produced by immunoSEQ multiplex PCR, yet TCRdb's version contains in-frame clones alone and is incomplete. The data contain 250,000 to 400,000 clones, about 89% of them singletons. Sequencing was performed on PBMCs or T cells enriched from blood (not recorded which). Receptors originate from a woman aged 25 to 39 who had recovered from COVID-19.

V usage is TRBV13 and J usage is TRBJ2-1, with TRBD2 matching 11 bases. The CDR3 spans 17 residues. CDR1 and CDR2 (germline): PRHDT, FYEKMQ (reference sequence). Trimming cost V 4 bases and J 3 bases; bases outside gene matches: 8. In nucleotides, the CDR3 is TGTGCCAGCAGCTCCTTACCGACTAGCGGGAACTACAATGAGCAGTTCTTC. Encoded protein: CASSSLPTSGNYNEQFF.

The genes are TRBV19 and TRBJ1-5, with D uncertain. V lost 6 bases, J lost 9 bases, and 9 bases lay in between. Per the germline V gene, CDR1 is LNHDA and CDR2 is SQIVND (reference sequence). This CDR3 contains 11 residues. The CDR3 is CASSAGLPQHF. The CDR3 DNA follows: TGTGCCAGTAGCGCAGGACTGCCCCAGCATTTT. The full variable domain, in which reference TRBV19 and TRBJ1-5 provide the parts outside the CDR3, is DGGITQSPKYLFRKEGQNVTLSCEQNLNHDAMYWYRQDPGQGLRLIYYSQIVNDFQKGDIAEGYSVSREKKESFPLTVTSAQKNPTAFYLCASSAGLPQHFGDGTRLSIL.

The gene calls are TRBV19 and TRBJ1-1; D uncertain. Germline lookup yields CDR1 LNHDA and CDR2 SQIVND (reference sequence). This CDR3 is built from 16 residues. Deletions cut 4 bases from V and 4 bases from J, with 19 bases between. The CDR3 loop reads CASSTRLGERFTEAFF. In DNA, the CDR3 is TGTGCCAGTAGTACCCGCTTGGGAGAAAGGTTCACTGAAGCTTTCTTT. The full variable domain, rest sourced from reference TRBV19 and TRBJ1-1, is DGGITQSPKYLFRKEGQNVTLSCEQNLNHDAMYWYRQDPGQGLRLIYYSQIVNDFQKGDIAEGYSVSREKKESFPLTVTSAQKNPTAFYLCASSTRLGERFTEAFFGQGTRLTVV.

The V and J genes are TRBV5-6 and TRBJ1-5; D is unresolved. The ends were cut back, 4 bases at V and 4 bases at J, with 12 bases in the middle. The CDR3 runs to 14 residues. Germline CDR1 SGHDT, CDR2 YYEEEE. CDR3 DNA: TGTGCCAGCAGCCTCACTGGAGGAAATCAGCCCCAGCATTTT. Encoded protein: CASSLTGGNQPQHF.

This clone was recorded only once. The V and J genes are TRBV6-2 or TRBV6-3 and TRBJ1-5; D is perhaps TRBD1 (5 bases). Trimming shortened V by 6 bases and J by 6 bases, and 15 bases separated the two germline ends. The CDR3 is 14 residues long. Germline-derived CDR1 and CDR2 are MNHEY and SVGEGT. DNA of the CDR3: TGTGCCAGCAGCCACGGGGGGGAAGGTCAGCCCCAGCATTTT. This encodes CASSHGGEGQPQHF.

This chain uses TRBV6-5 with TRBJ1-2; 8 positions match TRBD1. Trimming at V came to 5 bases and at J to 8 bases, leaving 13 bases not matched to a gene. This CDR3 comprises 15 residues. Germline V gene lookup returns CDR1 MNHEY and CDR2 SVGAGI. The CDR3: CASSPTHRGLEGYTF. As DNA, the CDR3 is TGTGCCAGCAGTCCCACACACAGGGGGTTGGAGGGCTACACCTTC.

The rearrangement links TRBV3-1 (or the pseudogene TRBV3-2) to TRBJ1-2, with 7 bases aligning to TRBD1. The junction had 13 bases not matched to a gene; V was cut back by 7 bases and J by 5 bases. Germline V CDR1 and CDR2: LGHDT, YNNKEL (reference sequence). The CDR3 loop spans 15 amino acids. Written as DNA, the CDR3 is TGTGCCAGCACCCGAAGGGGGCAGGGGGGATATGGCTACACCTTC. It translates to CASTRRGQGGYGYTF.

V and J are TRBV15 and TRBJ1-1; 8 bases match TRBD1. There are 15 residues in the CDR3. Germline CDR1 LNHNV, CDR2 YYDKDF (reference sequence). Trimming removed 8 bases from V and 2 bases from J; junction bases left unmatched: 10. The CDR3 here is CATQPDRAANTEAFF. CDR3 in DNA: TGTGCCACCCAGCCGGACAGGGCCGCCAACACTGAAGCTTTCTTT. The full variable domain, rest sourced from reference TRBV15 and TRBJ1-1, is DAMVIQNPRYQVTQFGKPVTLSCSQTLNHNVMYWYQQKSSQAPKLLFHYYDKDFNNEADTPDNFQSRRPNTSFCFLDIRSPGLGDTAMYLCATQPDRAANTEAFFGQGTRLTVV.

The genes are TRBV2 and TRBJ1-5, with D possibly being TRBD1 (6 bases). Between the trimmed V and J ends, which lost 5 bases and 0 bases, there was a span of 8 bases. The CDR3 length is 14 residues. Per germline, CDR1 SNHLY and CDR2 FYNNEI. This CDR3 reads CASSNRVSNQPQHF. For the CDR3, the DNA is TGTGCCAGCAGTAACAGGGTTAGCAATCAGCCCCAGCATTTT.

The chain combines TRBV4-1 with TRBJ2-2; a weak D match, TRBD1 (5 bases). The CDR3 loop spans 17 amino acids. Germline assignment: CDR1 MGHRA and CDR2 YSYEKL. With 2 bases removed from V and 1 base from J, the gap between germline ends came to 14 bases. This CDR3 is CASSQPPRQGNTGELFF. For the CDR3, the DNA is TGCGCCAGCAGCCAACCACCACGCCAGGGGAACACCGGGGAGCTGTTTTTT.

The chain employs TRBV10-1 and TRBJ2-3; weak D call: TRBD1 (6 bases). The CDR3 is 15 residues long. Germline V gene data show CDR1 as WNHNN and CDR2 as SYGVQD (reference sequence). V gave up 9 bases and J gave up 4 bases, with 20 bases separating them. The CDR3 DNA is TGCGCCAGAACCCGGGACACGGGGCTGCCAGATACGCAGTATTTT. Translating gives CARTRDTGLPDTQYF.

The V call is TRBV5-1, the J call TRBJ1-3; D is unclear. The CDR3 spans 19 residues. The germline CDR1 and CDR2 sequences are SGHRS and YFSETQ. Trimming stripped 0 bases from V and 0 bases from J, with 19 bases between. The CDR3 protein is CASSLAGRQSVISGNTIYF. DNA of the CDR3: TGCGCCAGCAGCTTGGCCGGTAGGCAGAGCGTGATCTCTGGAAACACCATATATTTT.

This clone was counted between two and nine times. The rearrangement uses TRBV19 and TRBJ2-7; TRBD1 aligns across 7 bases. Germline loops: CDR1 LNHDA, CDR2 SQIVND (reference sequence). This CDR3 has 14 amino acids. After removal of 5 bases from V and 6 bases from J, the junction contained 10 bases not matched to a gene. CDR3 region: CASSLRQGPLEQYF. In DNA, the CDR3 is TGTGCCAGTAGTCTACGACAGGGACCCCTCGAGCAGTACTTC.

The chain couples TRBV6-5 to TRBJ1-2, with TRBD1 identical over 7 bases. Germline CDR1 and CDR2: MNHEY and SVGAGI. V lost 6 bases, J lost 3 bases, and 4 bases stayed unmatched. The CDR3 covers 13 residues. As DNA, the CDR3 is TGTGCCAGCAGGCTAGGGGGCTACTATGGCTACACCTTC. Its translation is CASRLGGYYGYTF.

This chain connects TRBV6-2 or TRBV6-3 to TRBJ1-5; D unresolved. V lost 4 bases and J 5 bases, leaving 15 bases between the germline ends. Germline V gene lookup returns CDR1 MNHEY and CDR2 SVGEGT. The CDR3 is made up of 15 amino acids. The CDR3 reads CASSFEGESYQPQHF. The CDR3 DNA is TGTGCCAGCAGTTTTGAGGGAGAGAGTTATCAGCCCCAGCATTTT.

This clone is a singleton in its sample. This chain links TRBV2 with TRBJ1-3, with D possibly matching TRBD1 (6 bases). In germline, CDR1 is SNHLY, CDR2 FYNNEI. CDR3 size: 14 residues. Trimming stripped 7 bases from V and 1 base from J, with 11 bases between. In nucleotides, the CDR3 is TGTGCCAGCACACCTAGGGGGTCTGGAAACACCATATATTTT. Its protein product is CASTPRGSGNTIYF.

The V gene is TRBV7-2, the J gene TRBJ2-1; 7 nucleotides line up with TRBD2. The CDR3 runs to 16 residues. V dropped 1 base and J dropped 2; count of bases not matched to a gene: 5. CDR1 is SGHTA, CDR2 FQGNSA, per germline. The CDR3 DNA is TGTGCCAGCAGCTTAGGGCTAGCGGACACCTACAATGAGCAGTTCTTC. It specifies CASSLGLADTYNEQFF.

The chain employs TRBV5-1 and TRBJ1-1; D is possibly TRBD1 (6 bases). The V gene lost 3 bases and the J gene lost 1 base, with 10 bases spanning the gap. Germline loops: CDR1 SGHRS, CDR2 YFSETQ. The CDR3 consists of 14 residues. This CDR3 reads CASSWGPTNTEAFF. CDR3 bases: TGCGCCAGCAGCTGGGGGCCAACGAACACTGAAGCTTTCTTT.

This clone turned up a few times. The chain recombines TRBV5-4 with TRBJ2-2; 11 bases align to TRBD2. Germline assignment: CDR1 SGHNT and CDR2 YYREEE (reference sequence). There are 14 residues in the CDR3. V trimming: 6 bases; J trimming: 3 bases; junction bases outside the gene matches: 1. CDR3 protein: CASKLAGDTGELFF. DNA for the CDR3: TGTGCCAGCAAACTAGCGGGGGACACCGGGGAGCTGTTTTTT.

A single count supports this clone. The chain uses TRBV6-5 and TRBJ2-1; D remains unclear. Trimming removed 7 bases from V and 5 bases from J, with 12 bases in between. The CDR3 totals 13 residues. CDR1 is MNHEY and CDR2 is SVGAGI in the germline V gene. DNA for the CDR3: TGTGCCAGCACAACGCTATCCGACAATGAGCAGTTCTTC. Protein sequence: CASTTLSDNEQFF.

This clone was counted a single time. An end of the junction does not agree with germline; a read error may underlie this. J is TRBJ2-2 and V is TRBV2, with D possibly matching TRBD1 (6 bases). The V gene's germline CDR1 is SNHLY and CDR2 FYNNEI. This CDR3 spans 12 amino acids. The CDR3 protein is CASSEDRAEVFF. The CDR3 DNA reads TGTGCCAGCAGTGAGGACAGAGCGGAGGTGTTTTTT.

In the case of this clone: The same CDR3 is also encoded by other DNA sequences in this sample. J is TRBJ1-2 and V is TRBV18; D is possibly TRBD1 (5 bases). Germline V gene data show CDR1 as KGHSH and CDR2 as LQKENI. With 2 bases removed from V and 4 bases from J, the gap between germline ends came to 8 bases. CDR3 size: 13 residues. The chain's CDR3 is CASSPDSSYGYTF. The CDR3 DNA sequence: TGTGCCAGCTCACCAGACAGTAGCTATGGCTACACCTTC.

The chain joins TRBV9 to TRBJ2-1; 11 bases fit TRBD2. Germline V gene lookup returns CDR1 SGDLS and CDR2 YYNGEE. The CDR3 contains 15 residues. J lost 7 bases, V lost 2 bases, and 5 bases had no gene match. This CDR3 is CASSVLAGGRNEQFF. In DNA, the CDR3 is TGTGCCAGCAGCGTCCTAGCGGGGGGCAGGAATGAGCAGTTCTTC. The complete variable domain, with remaining parts taken from reference TRBV9 and TRBJ2-1, reads DSGVTQTPKHLITATGQRVTLRCSPRSGDLSVYWYQQSLDQGLQFLIQYYNGEERAKGNILERFSAQQFPDLHSELNLSSLELGDSALYFCASSVLAGGRNEQFFGPGTRLTVL.

The V gene is TRBV4-1, the J gene TRBJ2-1; 7 positions agree with TRBD2. Germline CDR1 MGHRA, CDR2 YSYEKL. The length of the CDR3 is 15 residues. The ends lost 1 base at V and 8 bases at J; junction bases unmatched: 8. Here the CDR3 reads CASSQVAGVGDEQFF. DNA of the CDR3: TGCGCCAGCAGCCAAGTTGCGGGGGTGGGCGATGAGCAGTTCTTC.

The chain has TRBV4-1 and TRBJ1-5; D gene ambiguous. The ends were cut back, 0 bases at V and 0 bases at J, with 9 bases in the middle. The CDR3 contains 16 residues. Germline CDR1 reads MGHRA; CDR2 reads YSYEKL. CDR3 protein: CASSQEREYSNQPQHF. The CDR3 DNA follows: TGCGCCAGCAGCCAAGAGAGGGAGTATAGCAATCAGCCCCAGCATTTT.

The chain employs TRBV15 and TRBJ1-5; D is undetermined. Germline V CDR1 and CDR2: LNHNV, YYDKDF (reference sequence). There are 13 residues in the CDR3. Trimming took 3 bases from V and 4 from J, leaving 7 bases between them. The CDR3 loop is CATSRAANQPQHF. The CDR3 nucleotides read TGTGCCACCAGCAGGGCCGCAAATCAGCCCCAGCATTTT.

This chain joins TRBV11-2 and TRBJ1-1; D gene uncertain. The germline V and J ends were trimmed by 5 bases and 5 bases, with 9 bases remaining between them. Germline values: CDR1 SGHAT, CDR2 FQNNGV. This CDR3 contains 12 residues. CDR3 nucleotides: TGTGCCAGCAGCCCTGCGTTGACTGAAGCTTTCTTT. Translation: CASSPALTEAFF.